This T cell receptor beta chain derives from a study of OX40 agonist ivuxolimab in advanced cancers. CDR1 is SGHRS, CDR2 YFSETQ, per germline. V lost 0 bases, J lost 1 base, and 7 bases lay in between. This CDR3 has 14 amino acids. Clones were sequenced by immunoSEQ multiplex PCR, and TCRdb holds only the in-frame ones, with some missing. The sample gives 53,000 or so clones, 70% to 90% of which show up once; approximately 13% is in the top ten. Overall study findings and caveats: Expanded peripheral T-cell antigen specificity went undetermined. CD4+ and CD8+ T cells in blood underwent clonal expansion by week 6 at 0.1 to 3.0 mg/kg.

Turning to this clone: What it binds is unknown.

The material sequenced was CD4+ or CD8+ T cells sorted from blood, taken in a trial of the OX40 agonist ivuxolimab. The clonotype was recovered from an adult with an advanced solid tumor such as melanoma, head and neck, liver or kidney cancer. The rearrangement links TRBV5-1 to TRBJ1-1; D perhaps matches TRBD1 (5 bases). CDR3 sequence (DNA): TGCGCCAGCAGCTTGGAAGGGGCGAACACTGAAGCTTTCTTT. Amino acids: CASSLEGANTEAFF.